This TCR beta chain derives from a study of neurological immune-mediated disorders. This clonotype was counted ten times or more. 2 million unsorted PBMCs were stored in RNAlater at -80 °C before RNA extraction. TCRdb re-derived calls from the 5' RACE reads in MiXCR, one entry per CDR3 protein. The sample holds 87,000 or so distinct CDR3 sequences, approximately 3.5% seen once. The CDR3 runs 15 residues. In germline, CDR1 is MGHDK, CDR2 SYGVNS. Losses at the gene ends were 5 bases for V and 2 bases for J; bases not matched to a gene: 4. The sequenced sample consisted of PBMCs. This clonotype originated in a woman aged 45-65 years with multiple sclerosis. The chain uses TRBV25-1 and TRBJ2-3; 10 nucleotides agree with TRBD1. Here the CDR3 DNA reads TGTGCCAGCAGTTGGGGACAGGGGACCACAGATACGCAGTATTTT. Protein product: CASSWGQGTTDTQYF. Full variable domain (rest looked up from reference TRBV25-1 and TRBJ2-3): EADIYQTPRYLVIGTGKKITLECSQTMGHDKMYWYQQDPGMELHLIHYSYGVNSTEKGDLSSESTVSRIRTEHFPLTLESARPSHTSQYLCASSWGQGTTDTQYFGPGTRLTVL.